These 23 T cell receptor beta chains came from one sample sequenced in a study of response to subunit inactivated influenza vaccine. TCRdb re-analysed the RT-PCR reads in MiXCR, keeping a single row per CDR3 protein. The data hold hundreds of thousands of distinct CDR3 sequences, with 10% to 15% observed a single time. Source: PBMCs from blood, taken 45 days after vaccination. The receptors shown here come from a man in his forties or fifties who received an inactivated influenza vaccine.

This clonotype was detected only a few times. The chain carries TRBV7-8 and TRBJ2-1, with 10 nucleotides matching TRBD2. CDR3 length equals 16 residues. Germline V gives CDR1 SGHVS, CDR2 FQNEAQ. With V trimmed by 5 bases and J by 4 bases, 8 bases remained unmatched. The CDR3 nucleotides read TGTGCCAGCAGCCGTCCGACTAGCGGGTATTACAATGAGCAGTTCTTC. Protein: CASSRPTSGYYNEQFF.

There are many counts of this clonotype. The V and J genes are TRBV6-1 and TRBJ2-2; possibly TRBD1 for D (6 bases). The V end lost 6 bases, the J end lost 4 bases, and 9 bases lay between the germline ends. Germline CDR1 MNHNS, CDR2 SASEGT. The CDR3 spans 13 residues. In DNA form, the CDR3 reads TGTGCCAGCAGGGGGGCCGGCACCGGGGAGCTGTTTTTT. This gives the protein CASRGAGTGELFF.

V usage is TRBV29-1 and J usage is TRBJ2-1, with D tentatively TRBD1 or TRBD2 (6 bases each). Germline V gene sequence: CDR1 SQVTM, CDR2 ANQGSEA. V lost 3 bases to trimming and J lost 4 bases, with 13 bases between them. The CDR3 is 14 residues long. CDR3: CSVDIRGAYNEQFF. The CDR3 DNA follows: TGCAGCGTTGACATAAGGGGGGCATACAATGAGCAGTTCTTC.

The genes are TRBV4-3 and TRBJ1-5, with 7 bases fitting TRBD1. CDR1 LGHNA and CDR2 YSLEER come from the germline V gene. This CDR3 has 16 residues. The ends lost 1 base at V and 3 bases at J; junction bases unmatched: 6. As DNA, the CDR3 is TGCGCCAGCAGCCAAGGACCGACAGGGTACAATCAGCCCCAGCATTTT. Protein sequence: CASSQGPTGYNQPQHF.

This clonotype was counted many times. This rearrangement joins TRBV20-1 to TRBJ1-6, with D maybe TRBD1 (5 bases). The germline V and J ends were trimmed by 0 bases and 9 bases, with 18 bases remaining between them. In germline, CDR1 is DFQATT, CDR2 SNEGSKA (reference sequence). This CDR3 comprises 16 residues. CDR3 amino acids: CSAREGGSGLGSPLHF. In nucleotides, the CDR3 is TGCAGTGCTAGAGAGGGGGGGTCGGGCCTGGGTTCACCCCTCCACTTT.

This clonotype was observed a handful of times. The V call is TRBV12-3 or TRBV12-4, the J call TRBJ2-1; D is undetermined. CDR3 size: 16 residues. Trimming took off 5 bases at V and 0 bases at J, with 14 bases between the two ends. CDR3 DNA: TGTGCCAGCAGTCCCCCGGAAATGGGCTCCTACAATGAGCAGTTCTTC. Its protein product is CASSPPEMGSYNEQFF.

This clonotype turned up a few times. The chain joins TRBV9 to TRBJ2-7, with D tentatively TRBD2 (6 bases). The germline CDR1 and CDR2 sequences are SGDLS and YYNGEE. V lost 4 bases and J lost 6, with 20 bases in between. The CDR3 extends over 15 amino acids. The DNA of the CDR3 is TGTGCCAGCAGCCCGCACCCGGGAGTTGGGGGCGAGCAGTACTTC. It encodes CASSPHPGVGGEQYF.

The V and J genes are TRBV5-1 and TRBJ1-1, with a tentative D call TRBD1 (5 bases). Trimming stripped 0 bases from V and 6 bases from J, with 15 bases between. This CDR3 has 15 residues. CDR1 is SGHRS and CDR2 is YFSETQ in the germline V gene. CDR3 coding DNA: TGCGCCAGCAGCTTGGTGTCAGGGATAGGTGCTGAAGCTTTCTTT. As protein: CASSLVSGIGAEAFF.

The chain is built from TRBV7-6 and TRBJ2-2; TRBD1 aligns across 11 bases. The CDR3 has 15 amino acids. Germline trimming cut 1 base from V and 7 bases from J; bases unmatched to any gene: 2. Germline V gene lookup returns CDR1 SGHVS and CDR2 FNYEAQ. CDR3 sequence: CASSLGTGGIGELFF. CDR3 sequence (DNA): TGTGCCAGCAGCTTAGGGACAGGGGGCATCGGGGAGCTGTTTTTT.

The genes are TRBV5-1 and TRBJ2-1; 14 bases are a match to TRBD2. J gave up 2 bases and V 0 bases, and 7 bases lay outside the gene matches. This CDR3 comprises 19 residues. Germline CDR1 and CDR2: SGHRS and YFSETQ. The chain's CDR3 is CASSLGTGTSGSAYNEQFF. The CDR3 DNA follows: TGCGCCAGCAGCTTGGGTACCGGGACTAGCGGGAGTGCCTACAATGAGCAGTTCTTC.

The rearrangement uses TRBV10-3 and TRBJ2-3, with 11 positions matching TRBD1. The CDR3 totals 14 residues. J lost 6 bases, V lost 10 bases, and 9 bases had no gene match. The germline V gene has CDR1 ENHRY and CDR2 SYGVKD. The CDR3 nucleotides read TGTGCCACCGGGGGGACAGGGGGTTCCGATACGCAGTATTTT. Its translation is CATGGTGGSDTQYF.

This sequence joins TRBV6-2 or TRBV6-3 and TRBJ2-7; D might be TRBD2 (5 bases). CDR3 length: 17 amino acids. V gave up 0 bases and J gave up 1 base, with 16 bases separating them. The germline gives CDR1 MNHEY, CDR2 SVGEGT. Written as DNA, the CDR3 is TGTGCCAGCAGTTACTCGATAAACATTTGGACTTCCTACGAGCAGTACTTC. Translation: CASSYSINIWTSYEQYF.

This clonotype was detected many times. The J gene is TRBJ2-7, the V gene TRBV6-2 or TRBV6-3, with D uncertain. Trimming stripped 1 base from V and 4 bases from J, with 8 bases between. CDR3 length equals 13 residues. Germline CDR1 is MNHEY and CDR2 is SVGEGT. The CDR3 sequence: CASSYLGSYEQYF. The CDR3 nucleotides are TGTGCCAGCAGTTACTTGGGCAGTTACGAGCAGTACTTC.

The V call is TRBV28, the J call TRBJ2-7; 11 bases map to TRBD1. Trimming took 4 bases from V and 6 from J; bases not matched to a gene: 5. The germline CDR1 and CDR2 sequences are MDHEN and SYDVKM. The CDR3 runs 14 residues. The CDR3 protein is CASSSPGQGGEQYF. CDR3 in DNA: TGTGCCAGCAGTTCCCCGGGACAGGGGGGCGAGCAGTACTTC. Based on the CDR3 plus reference TRBV28 and TRBJ2-7, the full variable domain is DVKVTQSSRYLVKRTGEKVFLECVQDMDHENMFWYRQDPGLGLRLIYFSYDVKMKEKGDIPEGYSVSREKKERFSLILESASTNQTSMYLCASSSPGQGGEQYFGPGTRLTVT.

This clonotype was detected many times. The V call is TRBV12-3 or TRBV12-4, the J call TRBJ1-2, with TRBD1 matching over 8 bases. This CDR3 contains 15 residues. Trimming cost V 3 bases and J 1 base; bases outside gene matches: 4. CDR3 nucleotide sequence: TGTGCCAGCAGTTTCCGACAGGGGCTTAACTATGGCTACACCTTC. This sequence encodes CASSFRQGLNYGYTF.

This clonotype was counted a few times. This chain uses TRBV6-5 with TRBJ1-2; tentatively, D is TRBD1 (5 bases). Trimming cost V 1 base and J 8 bases, with 14 bases left between them. CDR1 and CDR2 (germline): MNHEY, SVGAGI. The CDR3 length is 14 residues. The CDR3 bases are TGTGCCAGCAGTTACTTGCACCAGGGTTGGGGCTACACCTTC. It is translated as CASSYLHQGWGYTF.

This clonotype has just a few counts. V usage is TRBV12-3 or TRBV12-4 and J usage is TRBJ2-2; 8 bases are a match to TRBD2. V lost 5 bases to trimming and J lost 8 bases; unmatched junction nucleotides: 7. The CDR3 extends over 14 amino acids. The CDR3 is CASSTGLGRGELFF. The CDR3 DNA reads as TGTGCCAGCAGTACGGGACTAGGCAGGGGGGAGCTGTTTTTT.

The chain is built from TRBV7-2 and TRBJ2-5; 9 bases align to TRBD2. The V gene end was trimmed by 1 base and the J gene end by 5 bases; junction bases not matched to a gene: 5. Germline CDR1 and CDR2: SGHTA and FQGNSA. This CDR3 spans 15 amino acids. CDR3 amino acids: CASSLDGLARETQYF. The DNA for the CDR3 is TGTGCCAGCAGCTTAGACGGACTAGCGAGGGAGACCCAGTACTTC.

In its sample, this clonotype was seen many times. V is TRBV24-1 and J is TRBJ2-5, with a possible D match to TRBD1 (5 bases). Trimming left V 1 base short and J 5 bases short, with 13 bases between. The germline CDR1 and CDR2 sequences are KGHDR and SFDVKD. The CDR3 covers 15 residues. The CDR3 loop is CATSDFGQGRETQYF. The CDR3 DNA reads TGTGCCACCAGTGATTTTGGGCAGGGTCGGGAGACCCAGTACTTC.

V usage is TRBV10-3 and J usage is TRBJ2-6, with D unresolved. V dropped 6 bases and J dropped 0 bases, with 6 bases sitting between them. The germline CDR1 and CDR2 sequences are ENHRY and SYGVKD. The CDR3 spans 14 residues. In DNA form, the CDR3 reads TGTGCCATCAGAGAGAACTCTGGGGCCAACGTCCTGACTTTC. This encodes CAIRENSGANVLTF.

This clonotype was seen a handful of times. This chain links TRBV28 with TRBJ2-1, with 7 positions matching TRBD2. Germline trimming cut 3 bases from V and 5 bases from J; bases unmatched to any gene: 13. There are 17 residues in the CDR3. Germline CDR1 MDHEN, CDR2 SYDVKM. The CDR3 DNA reads as TGTGCCAGCAGTTTTTTGATCGGCGGGAGAGTTCACAATGAGCAGTTCTTC. The encoded protein is CASSFLIGGRVHNEQFF.

In its sample, this clonotype was seen a few times. The V call is TRBV18, the J call TRBJ1-2; no definite D call. The CDR3 totals 13 residues. V lost 3 bases and J 5 bases, leaving 10 bases between the germline ends. Germline V lookup: CDR1 KGHSH, CDR2 LQKENI. The CDR3 sequence: CASSPKEEYGYTF. CDR3 sequence (DNA): TGTGCCAGCTCACCTAAGGAAGAATATGGCTACACCTTC.

This sequence joins TRBV29-1 and TRBJ2-5, with D possibly TRBD2 on 6 matching bases. This CDR3 contains 12 residues. V was trimmed by 1 base and J by 7 bases, leaving 10 bases between them. Looked up from germline, CDR1 is SQVTM and CDR2 is ANQGSEA. The CDR3 loop is CSVEGGGVTQYF. CDR3 sequence (DNA): TGCAGCGTTGAAGGAGGAGGGGTGACCCAGTACTTC.